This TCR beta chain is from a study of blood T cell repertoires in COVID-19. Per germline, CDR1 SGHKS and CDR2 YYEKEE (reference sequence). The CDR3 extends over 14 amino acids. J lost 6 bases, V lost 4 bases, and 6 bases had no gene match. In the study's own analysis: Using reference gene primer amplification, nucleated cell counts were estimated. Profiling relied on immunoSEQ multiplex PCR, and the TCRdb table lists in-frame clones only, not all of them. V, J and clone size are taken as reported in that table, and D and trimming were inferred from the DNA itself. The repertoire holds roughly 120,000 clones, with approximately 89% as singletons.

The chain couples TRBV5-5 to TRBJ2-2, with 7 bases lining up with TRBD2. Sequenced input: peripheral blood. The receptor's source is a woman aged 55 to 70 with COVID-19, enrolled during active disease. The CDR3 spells CASSVVGRAGELFF. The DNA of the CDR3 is TGTGCCAGCAGCGTGGTAGGGAGGGCCGGGGAGCTGTTTTTT.